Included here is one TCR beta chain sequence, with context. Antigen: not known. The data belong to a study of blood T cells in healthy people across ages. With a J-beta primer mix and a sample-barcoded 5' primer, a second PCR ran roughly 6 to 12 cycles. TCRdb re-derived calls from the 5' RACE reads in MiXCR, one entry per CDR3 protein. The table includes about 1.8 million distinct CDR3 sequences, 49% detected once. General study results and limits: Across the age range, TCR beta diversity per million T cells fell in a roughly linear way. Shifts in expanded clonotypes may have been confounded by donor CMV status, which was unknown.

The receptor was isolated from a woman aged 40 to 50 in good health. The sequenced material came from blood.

CDR3 sequence: CASSQDFSGYEQYF. CDR3 DNA sequence: TGCGCCAGCAGCCAAGATTTTTCGGGTTACGAGCAGTACTTC. The V call is TRBV4-3, the J call TRBJ2-7; no definite D call. V was clipped by 0 bases and J by 4 bases, with 10 bases between them. The CDR3 spans 14 residues. Per germline, CDR1 LGHNA and CDR2 YSLEER.